This T cell receptor beta chain appears in the sequencing data of a study of T cell repertoires in cytomegalovirus infection. Regarding the study as a whole: HLA-C-restricted CMV clonotypes gave the most frequent clonotype in two of eight donors.

A single record per CDR3 protein comes from TCRdb applying MiXCR to the reads. Of some 270,000 distinct CDR3 sequences listed, approximately 15% were seen once; the top ten hold around 43%. For this clonotype: Its antigen is not identified.

Germline lookup yields CDR1 SNHLY and CDR2 FYNNEI. Trimming cost V 7 bases and J 5 bases; bases outside gene matches: 7. The CDR3 consists of 14 residues. Sequencing used CD8+ T cells from PBMCs. The clonotype was recovered from a human donor in good health (CMV status not recorded). Some clones in this sample may be carry-over from other donors' samples. The chain carries TRBV2 and TRBJ1-4; TRBD1 matches at 7 bases. CDR3 nucleotides: TGTGCCAGCATCGGGGACAGCCAAAATGAAAAACTGTTTTTT. Amino acids: CASIGDSQNEKLFF. Full variable domain (outside the CDR3, taken from reference TRBV2 and TRBJ1-4): EPEVTQTPSHQVTQMGQEVILRCVPISNHLYFYWYRQILGQKVEFLVSFYNNEISEKSEIFDDQFSVERPDGSNFTLKIRSTKLEDSAMYFCASIGDSQNEKLFFGSGTQLSVL.